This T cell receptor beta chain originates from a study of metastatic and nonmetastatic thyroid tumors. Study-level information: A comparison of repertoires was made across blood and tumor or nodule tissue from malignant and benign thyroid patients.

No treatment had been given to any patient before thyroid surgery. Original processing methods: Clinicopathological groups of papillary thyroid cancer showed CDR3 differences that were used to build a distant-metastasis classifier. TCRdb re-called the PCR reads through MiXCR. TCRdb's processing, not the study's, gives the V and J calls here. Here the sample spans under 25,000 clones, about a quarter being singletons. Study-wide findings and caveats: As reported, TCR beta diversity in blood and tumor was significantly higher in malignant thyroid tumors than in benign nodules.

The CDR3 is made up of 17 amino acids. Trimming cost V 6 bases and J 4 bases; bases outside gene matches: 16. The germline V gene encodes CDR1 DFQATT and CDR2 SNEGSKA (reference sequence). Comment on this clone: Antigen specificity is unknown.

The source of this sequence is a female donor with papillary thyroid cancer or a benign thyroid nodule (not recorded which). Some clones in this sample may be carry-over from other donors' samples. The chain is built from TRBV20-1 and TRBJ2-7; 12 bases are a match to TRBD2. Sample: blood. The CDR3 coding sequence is TGCAGTGCGCCCCCCTCTAGCGGGAGGGCCGTTTTTTACGAGCAGTACTTC. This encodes CSAPPSSGRAVFYEQYF.